Listed here are 26 T cell receptor beta chains from one sample, sequenced in a study of cytomegalovirus exposure and HLA in healthy donors. Primers for the PCR totalled 60 Vbeta and 13 Jbeta. Produced via immunoSEQ multiplex PCR; TCRdb's table is partial and in-frame only. The sample's table shows about 140,000 clones. The material sequenced was PBMCs. These receptors all come from a man between 40 and 49 years old in good health and CMV-seronegative.

The V and J genes are TRBV5-1 and TRBJ2-5; a weak D match, TRBD2 (6 bases). The CDR3 spans 14 residues. Germline-derived CDR1 and CDR2 are SGHRS and YFSETQ. V lost 0 bases and J 0 bases, leaving 6 bases between the germline ends. In DNA form, the CDR3 reads TGCGCCAGCAGCTTGGGGACTAACCAAGAGACCCAGTACTTC. Translation gives CASSLGTNQETQYF.

The chain couples TRBV29-1 to TRBJ1-4, with unresolved D. This CDR3 region has 10 residues. Per germline, CDR1 SQVTM and CDR2 ANQGSEA. V lost 5 bases and J lost 6, with 4 bases in between. CDR3 DNA: TGCAGCGTTTATCATGAAAAACTGTTTTTT. Its translation: CSVYHEKLFF.

The chain has TRBV2 and TRBJ1-2; D possibly corresponds to TRBD1 (6 bases). Germline lookup yields CDR1 SNHLY and CDR2 FYNNEI. The CDR3 contains 19 residues. V was shortened by 4 bases and J by 8 bases, with 32 bases between the two germline ends. The CDR3 is CASSGIAGTYTTGSNGYTF. CDR3 DNA sequence: TGTGCCAGCAGTGGAATAGCCGGGACATATACAACCGGAAGTAACGGCTACACCTTC.

V usage is TRBV4-1 and J usage is TRBJ2-1, with 11 bases lining up with TRBD2. The germline CDR1 and CDR2 sequences are MGHRA and YSYEKL. This CDR3 region has 15 residues. After removal of 5 bases from V and 6 bases from J, the junction contained 6 bases not matched to a gene. CDR3 region: CASSSLAGGPNEQFF. The CDR3 DNA sequence: TGCGCCAGCAGCTCCCTAGCGGGGGGCCCCAATGAGCAGTTCTTC.

V usage is TRBV15 and J usage is TRBJ2-1, with 8 positions matching TRBD1. Germline CDR1 is LNHNV and CDR2 is YYDKDF (reference sequence). J gave up 5 bases and V 5 bases, and 8 bases lay outside the gene matches. The CDR3 loop spans 15 amino acids. CDR3 in amino acids: CATSQGGTGHNEQFF. DNA for the CDR3: TGTGCCACCAGCCAAGGAGGGACAGGCCACAATGAGCAGTTCTTC.

J is TRBJ1-2 and V is TRBV5-6; 8 bases align to TRBD1. Germline-derived CDR1 and CDR2 are SGHDT and YYEEEE. The CDR3 length is 12 residues. J gave up 6 bases and V 6 bases, and 4 bases lay outside the gene matches. This chain's CDR3 is CASTGQGHGYTF. In DNA, the CDR3 is TGTGCCAGCACCGGACAGGGCCATGGCTACACCTTC.

V is TRBV2 and J is TRBJ2-5; tentative D call: TRBD1 (6 bases). The germline V gene has CDR1 SNHLY and CDR2 FYNNEI. V was pared by 7 bases and J by 0 bases, with 15 bases between. This CDR3 region has 15 residues. The CDR3: CASMQQGLNQETQYF. As DNA, the CDR3 is TGTGCCAGCATGCAACAGGGTTTAAACCAAGAGACCCAGTACTTC. Complete variable domain (other parts from reference TRBV2 and TRBJ2-5): EPEVTQTPSHQVTQMGQEVILRCVPISNHLYFYWYRQILGQKVEFLVSFYNNEISEKSEIFDDQFSVERPDGSNFTLKIRSTKLEDSAMYFCASMQQGLNQETQYFGPGTRLLVL.

V and J are TRBV10-1 and TRBJ1-1, with D maybe TRBD1 (6 bases). Trimming took 8 bases from V and 0 from J, leaving 13 bases between them. Germline lookup yields CDR1 WNHNN and CDR2 SYGVQD (reference sequence). The CDR3 extends over 14 amino acids. CDR3 amino acids: CASPRTVMNTEAFF. CDR3 in DNA: TGCGCCAGCCCACGGACAGTTATGAACACTGAAGCTTTCTTT.

The chain has TRBV7-2 and TRBJ1-1; no clear D gene. V was pared by 1 base and J by 1 base, with 10 bases between. This CDR3 is 15 amino acids long. CDR1 SGHTA and CDR2 FQGNSA come from the germline V gene. CDR3 sequence: CASSLGTYQNTEAFF. CDR3 coding DNA: TGTGCCAGCAGCTTAGGAACATATCAGAACACTGAAGCTTTCTTT.

This rearrangement joins TRBV7-2 to TRBJ2-7; weak D call: TRBD1 (5 bases). The CDR3 has 14 residues. The germline CDR1 and CDR2 sequences are SGHTA and FQGNSA. The V end lost 3 bases, the J end lost 3 bases, and 12 bases lay between the germline ends. The DNA for the CDR3 is TGTGCCAGCAGCTTCCAGGGCGGAAACTACGAGCAGTACTTC. Translating gives CASSFQGGNYEQYF.

This chain connects TRBV2 to TRBJ2-2, with D possibly TRBD1 on 6 matching bases. The CDR3 runs 14 residues. Germline V lookup: CDR1 SNHLY, CDR2 FYNNEI. The V and J ends lost 8 bases and 4 bases respectively, with 14 bases between them. The CDR3 DNA sequence: TGTGCCAGCGGTCAGGGGATTAGCACCGGGGAGCTGTTTTTT. Residues: CASGQGISTGELFF.

This chain joins TRBV25-1 and TRBJ1-2; D perhaps matches TRBD1 (5 bases). With 6 bases removed from V and 4 bases from J, the gap between germline ends came to 9 bases. This CDR3 has 12 amino acids. From germline, CDR1 is MGHDK and CDR2 SYGVNS. The CDR3 here is CASSDDSYGYTF. DNA of the CDR3: TGTGCCAGCAGCGATGACAGCTATGGCTACACCTTC.

This chain uses TRBV6-1 with TRBJ2-7; D is perhaps TRBD1 (6 bases). Deletions cut 6 bases from V and 6 bases from J, with 12 bases between. This CDR3 has 12 amino acids. CDR1 and CDR2 from the germline V gene are MNHNS and SASEGT. CDR3 nucleotide sequence: TGTGCCAGCAGCGCGACAGGTCTCGAGCAGTACTTC. Protein sequence: CASSATGLEQYF.

The CDR3 region has the DNA TGTGCCACCAGCAGATCCGGGACAGCCTTGAACACCGGGGAGCTGTTTTTT. This codes for CATSRSGTALNTGELFF. The chain has TRBV15 and TRBJ2-2; 7 bases line up with TRBD1. This CDR3 has 17 residues. After removal of 2 bases from V and 1 base from J, the junction contained 7 bases not matched to a gene. The germline gives CDR1 LNHNV, CDR2 YYDKDF (reference sequence). The entire variable domain, with the rest obtained from reference TRBV15 and TRBJ2-2, is as follows: DAMVIQNPRYQVTQFGKPVTLSCSQTLNHNVMYWYQQKSSQAPKLLFHYYDKDFNNEADTPDNFQSRRPNTSFCFLDIRSPGLGDTAMYLCATSRSGTALNTGELFFGEGSRLTVL.

This chain connects TRBV9 to TRBJ2-1, with 10 bases matching TRBD2. The CDR3 length is 15 residues. Trimming took 5 bases from V and 5 from J; bases not matched to a gene: 7. In germline, CDR1 is SGDLS, CDR2 YYNGEE. The CDR3 is CASSPGTSDHNEQFF. As DNA, the CDR3 is TGTGCCAGCAGTCCCGGGACTAGCGACCACAATGAGCAGTTCTTC.

The chain carries TRBV5-1 and TRBJ1-1, with D unresolved. Germline values: CDR1 SGHRS, CDR2 YFSETQ. The CDR3 sequence is 13 residues long. The V end was cut by 1 base, the J end by 4 bases, with 8 bases between. The CDR3 sequence is CASSLNRGTEAFF. DNA of the CDR3: TGCGCCAGCAGCTTGAATCGGGGCACTGAAGCTTTCTTT.

This chain links TRBV28 with TRBJ2-7; the D is unclear. CDR3 length: 14 amino acids. The ends were cut back, 2 bases at V and 2 bases at J, with 10 bases in the middle. Germline CDR1 reads MDHEN; CDR2 reads SYDVKM. CDR3 sequence reads: CASSLSFYPYEQYF. The CDR3, as DNA: TGTGCCAGCAGTTTAAGCTTCTACCCCTACGAGCAGTACTTC.

The V call is TRBV4-3, the J call TRBJ2-1; 11 nucleotides match TRBD2. The trim removed 2 bases at V and 7 bases at J, leaving 10 bases unmatched. Germline CDR1 is LGHNA and CDR2 is YSLEER. CDR3 length: 17 amino acids. The CDR3 nucleotides are TGCGCCAGCAGCCAACGTCTAGCGGGGGGTGGACGGAATGAGCAGTTCTTC. Residues: CASSQRLAGGGRNEQFF.

The genes are TRBV27 and TRBJ2-7; D possibly corresponds to TRBD1 (6 bases). V was pared by 10 bases and J by 4 bases, with 14 bases between. There are 12 residues in the CDR3. The germline CDR1 and CDR2 sequences are MNHEY and SMNVEV (reference sequence). CDR3 in DNA: TGTGCCACCCGAGGGGGTGGGTACGAGCAGTACTTC. It specifies CATRGGGYEQYF.

The chain employs TRBV11-2 and TRBJ1-1; unclear D gene. This CDR3 has 13 amino acids. The germline V gene has CDR1 SGHAT and CDR2 FQNNGV. Trimming took 5 bases from V and 0 from J, leaving 7 bases between them. The CDR3 DNA is TGTGCCAGCAGCAGAGATATGAACACTGAAGCTTTCTTT. Amino acids: CASSRDMNTEAFF.

This rearrangement joins TRBV4-2 to TRBJ1-4; 9 bases are a match to TRBD1. The germline gives CDR1 LGHNA, CDR2 YNFKEQ. With 4 bases clipped from V and 0 bases from J, the junction kept 6 bases outside the gene matches. The CDR3 is 17 residues long. The CDR3 spells CASSRTGDFTTNEKLFF. Here the CDR3 DNA reads TGTGCCAGCAGCCGGACAGGGGATTTTACAACTAATGAAAAACTGTTTTTT.

The gene calls are TRBV14 and TRBJ2-5; TRBD1 matches 8 bases. Trimming removed 1 base from V and 4 bases from J; junction bases left unmatched: 8. Per the germline V gene, CDR1 is SGHDN and CDR2 is FVKESK. The CDR3 length is 16 residues. CDR3 DNA sequence: TGTGCCAGCAGCCAAGGAGGACAGGGAATAGGAGAGACCCAGTACTTC. This sequence encodes CASSQGGQGIGETQYF.

The J gene is TRBJ1-1, the V gene TRBV29-1; 8 bases are shared with TRBD1. The germline V gene encodes CDR1 SQVTM and CDR2 ANQGSEA. V gave up 7 bases and J gave up 1 base; unmatched junction bases: 8. This CDR3 is built from 14 residues. The CDR3 region is CSAWDRYTNTEAFF. CDR3 sequence (DNA): TGCAGCGCCTGGGACAGGTATACGAACACTGAAGCTTTCTTT. Looking up the rest from reference TRBV29-1 and TRBJ1-1 gives the full variable domain: SAVISQKPSRDICQRGTSLTIQCQVDSQVTMMFWYRQQPGQSLTLIATANQGSEATYESGFVIDKFPISRPNLTFSTLTVSNMSPEDSSIYLCSAWDRYTNTEAFFGQGTRLTVV.

The V and J genes are TRBV7-9 and TRBJ1-2, with D possibly TRBD1 on 6 matching bases. V gave up 6 bases and J gave up 4 bases, with 18 bases separating them. The CDR3 runs to 15 residues. The germline V gene has CDR1 SEHNR and CDR2 FQNEAQ (reference sequence). In DNA, the CDR3 is TGTGCCAGCAGTGAAAGGGGGGGCGTTGGCTATGGCTACACCTTC. Amino acid sequence: CASSERGGVGYGYTF.

This chain uses TRBV25-1 with TRBJ1-5; 8 nucleotides match TRBD1. The ends lost 3 bases at V and 6 bases at J; junction bases unmatched: 7. In germline, CDR1 is MGHDK, CDR2 SYGVNS. The CDR3 runs to 15 residues. The CDR3 nucleotides are TGTGCCAGCAGTGACACTACAGGGGGAGGTCAGCCCCAGCATTTT. This sequence encodes CASSDTTGGGQPQHF. The whole variable domain, filled in from reference TRBV25-1 and TRBJ1-5, reads EADIYQTPRYLVIGTGKKITLECSQTMGHDKMYWYQQDPGMELHLIHYSYGVNSTEKGDLSSESTVSRIRTEHFPLTLESARPSHTSQYLCASSDTTGGGQPQHFGDGTRLSIL.

V and J are TRBV5-8 and TRBJ1-4; D gene unclear. Per germline, CDR1 SGHTS and CDR2 YDEGEE. Trimming pared 4 bases from V and 2 bases from J, leaving 12 bases between. CDR3 size: 15 residues. CDR3 residues: CASSEQGRTNEKLFF. CDR3 DNA sequence: TGTGCCAGCAGCGAACAAGGCAGGACTAATGAAAAACTGTTTTTT.